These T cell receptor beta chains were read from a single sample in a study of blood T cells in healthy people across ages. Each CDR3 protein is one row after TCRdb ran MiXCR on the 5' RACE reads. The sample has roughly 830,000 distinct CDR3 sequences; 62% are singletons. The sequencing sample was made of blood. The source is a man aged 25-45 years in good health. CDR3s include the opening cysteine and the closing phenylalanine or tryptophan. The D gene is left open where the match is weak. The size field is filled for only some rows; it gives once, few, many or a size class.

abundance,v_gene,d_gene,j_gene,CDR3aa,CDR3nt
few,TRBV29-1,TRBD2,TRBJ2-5,CSVAGAGEEQYF,TGCAGCGTTGCTGGGGCGGGAGAAGAGCAGTACTTC
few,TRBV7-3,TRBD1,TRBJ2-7,CASTSTGGLYEQYF,TGTGCCAGCACCTCGACAGGGGGCTTGTACGAGCAGTACTTC
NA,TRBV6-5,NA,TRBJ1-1,CASSYNRDTEAFF,TGTGCCAGCAGTTACAACAGGGACACTGAAGCTTTCTTT
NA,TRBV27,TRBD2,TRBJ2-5,CASSLERGPPQETQYF,TGTGCCAGCAGTTTGGAGCGGGGGCCTCCCCAAGAGACCCAGTACTTC
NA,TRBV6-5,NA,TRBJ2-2,CASSYVDPNTGELFF,TGTGCCAGCAGTTACGTGGACCCCAACACCGGGGAGCTGTTTTTT
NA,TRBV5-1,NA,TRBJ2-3,CASSLEGYPGASDTQYF,TGCGCCAGCAGCTTGGAGGGGTATCCGGGGGCCTCAGATACGCAGTATTTT
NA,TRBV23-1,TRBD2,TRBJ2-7,CASAWGAGLADYEQYF,TGCGCCAGCGCATGGGGGGCCGGACTAGCGGATTACGAGCAGTACTTC
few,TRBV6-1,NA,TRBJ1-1,CASSDGTISTEAFF,TGTGCCAGCAGTGACGGCACTATCAGCACTGAAGCTTTCTTT
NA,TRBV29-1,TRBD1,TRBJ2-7,CSVGTGVSYEQYF,TGCAGCGTTGGGACAGGTGTCTCCTACGAGCAGTACTTC
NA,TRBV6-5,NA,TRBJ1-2,CASSQGQRNDYTF,TGTGCCAGCAGCCAGGGACAACGGAATGACTACACCTTC
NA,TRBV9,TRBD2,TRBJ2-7,CASSVGLAGGPSYEQYF,TGTGCCAGCAGCGTTGGGCTAGCGGGGGGACCCTCCTACGAGCAGTACTTC
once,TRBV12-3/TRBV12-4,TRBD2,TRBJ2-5,CASSQTSGGVEAQYF,TGTGCCAGCAGTCAGACTAGCGGGGGGGTGGAGGCCCAGTACTTC
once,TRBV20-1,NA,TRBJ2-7,CSVNREYEQYF,TGCAGTGTAAACAGGGAGTACGAGCAGTACTTC
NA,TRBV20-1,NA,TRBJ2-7,CSARVSVPLYEQYF,TGCAGTGCTAGGGTGAGCGTCCCACTCTACGAGCAGTACTTC
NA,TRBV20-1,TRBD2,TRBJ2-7,CSADPGSGGDYYEQYF,TGCAGTGCCGACCCTGGTAGCGGGGGAGATTACTACGAGCAGTACTTC
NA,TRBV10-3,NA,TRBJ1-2,CASGTQAYGYTF,TGTGCCAGCGGGACACAGGCATATGGCTACACCTTC
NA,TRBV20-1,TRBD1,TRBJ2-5,CSVSDRGGWAQYF,TGCAGTGTCTCCGACAGGGGGGGTTGGGCCCAGTACTTC
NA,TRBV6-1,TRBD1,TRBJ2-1,CASRRDREPLNEQFF,TGTGCCAGCAGGAGAGACAGGGAGCCTCTCAATGAGCAGTTCTTC
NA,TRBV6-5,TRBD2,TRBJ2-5,CASSSDPGLAEETQYF,TGTGCCAGCAGTTCCGACCCGGGACTAGCGGAAGAGACCCAGTACTTC
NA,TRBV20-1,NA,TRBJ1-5,CSASGARGEPQHF,TGCAGTGCTTCCGGGGCCAGGGGTGAGCCCCAGCATTTT
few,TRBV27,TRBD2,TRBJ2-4,CASSLSWASGREQYF,TGTGCCAGCAGTTTGTCTTGGGCGAGTGGGAGGGAGCAGTACTTC
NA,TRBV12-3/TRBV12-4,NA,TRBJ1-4,CASSLVAGRREKLFF,TGTGCCAGCAGTTTAGTGGCGGGACGACGAGAAAAACTGTTTTTT
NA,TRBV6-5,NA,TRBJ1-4,CASSYRSSEKLFF,TGTGCCAGCAGTTACCGAAGCTCTGAAAAACTGTTTTTT
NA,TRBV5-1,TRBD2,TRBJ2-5,CASSGSSGLAGKETQYF,TGCGCCAGCAGCGGATCGTCGGGACTAGCGGGGAAAGAGACCCAGTACTTC
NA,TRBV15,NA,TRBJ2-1,CATRIRDNEQFF,TGTGCCACCCGAATCCGGGACAATGAGCAGTTCTTC
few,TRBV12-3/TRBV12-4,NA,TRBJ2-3,CASSLGGTGTDTQYF,TGTGCCAGCAGTTTAGGTGGAACGGGCACAGATACGCAGTATTTT
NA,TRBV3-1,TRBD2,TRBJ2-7,CASSQDLGLAGLQYF,TGTGCCAGCAGCCAAGATCTTGGACTAGCGGGGCTACAGTACTTC
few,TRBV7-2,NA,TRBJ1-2,CASSLPVNYGYTF,TGTGCCAGCAGCTTACCGGTTAACTATGGCTACACCTTC
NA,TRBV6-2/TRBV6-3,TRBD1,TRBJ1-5,CASSYLTGEGNQPQHF,TGTGCCAGCAGTTACCTGACAGGGGAGGGCAATCAGCCCCAGCATTTT
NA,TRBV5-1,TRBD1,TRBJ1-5,CASSWGQGDQPQHF,TGCGCCAGCAGCTGGGGACAGGGTGATCAGCCCCAGCATTTT
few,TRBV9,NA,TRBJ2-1,CASSPRSSYNEQFF,TGTGCCAGCAGTCCTAGGAGCTCCTACAATGAGCAGTTCTTC
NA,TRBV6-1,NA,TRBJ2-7,CATSPDGYYEQYF,TGTGCCACCTCCCCCGACGGATACTACGAGCAGTACTTC
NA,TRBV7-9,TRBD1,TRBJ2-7,CATSTGGLEQYF,TGTGCCACCTCGACAGGGGGCCTGGAGCAGTACTTC
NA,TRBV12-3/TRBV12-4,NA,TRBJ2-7,CASRSGTTHEQYF,TGTGCCAGCAGGTCCGGGACAACCCACGAGCAGTACTTC
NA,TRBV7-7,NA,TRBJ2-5,CASSFSPTAETQYF,TGTGCCAGCAGCTTTAGCCCGACGGCAGAGACCCAGTACTTC
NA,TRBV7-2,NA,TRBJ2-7,CASSTRDPYNEQYF,TGTGCCAGCAGCACTAGGGACCCCTACAATGAGCAGTACTTC
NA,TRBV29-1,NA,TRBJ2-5,CSSRSTGETQYF,TGCAGCAGTCGCTCTACGGGGGAGACCCAGTACTTC
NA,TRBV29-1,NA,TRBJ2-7,CSVAPSGISKQYF,TGCAGCGTCGCTCCCTCTGGCATCAGCAAGCAGTACTTC
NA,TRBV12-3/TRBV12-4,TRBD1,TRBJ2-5,CTSSTPGQETQYF,TGTACCAGCAGCACTCCGGGACAGGAGACCCAGTACTTC
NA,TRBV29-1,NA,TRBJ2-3,CSVEGRASVDTQYF,TGCAGCGTTGAAGGCCGGGCCTCGGTGGATACGCAGTATTTT
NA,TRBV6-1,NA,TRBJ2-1,CASSPQEGRAGSYNEQFF,TGTGCCAGCAGTCCCCAAGAGGGTAGGGCAGGCTCCTACAATGAGCAGTTCTTC
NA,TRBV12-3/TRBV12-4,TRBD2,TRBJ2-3,CASSPGGEGRTQYF,TGTGCCAGCAGCCCCGGGGGGGAAGGGCGAACGCAGTATTTT
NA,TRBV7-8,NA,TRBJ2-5,CASSLGASPLQETQYF,TGTGCCAGCAGCTTAGGGGCTAGCCCCCTTCAAGAGACCCAGTACTTC
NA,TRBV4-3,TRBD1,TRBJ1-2,CASSQAMGQGYGYTF,TGCGCCAGCAGCCAAGCCATGGGACAGGGTTATGGCTACACCTTC
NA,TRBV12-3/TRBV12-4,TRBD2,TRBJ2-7,CASSLILAGHSYNEQYF,TGTGCCAGCAGCTTGATATTAGCGGGACACTCCTACAATGAGCAGTACTTC
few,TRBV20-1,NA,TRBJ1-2,CSAPQGFNYGYTF,TGCAGTGCCCCTCAGGGCTTTAACTATGGCTACACCTTC
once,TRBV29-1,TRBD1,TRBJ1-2,CSVAATDRVTNGYTF,TGCAGCGTTGCGGCCACCGACAGGGTTACTAATGGCTACACCTTC